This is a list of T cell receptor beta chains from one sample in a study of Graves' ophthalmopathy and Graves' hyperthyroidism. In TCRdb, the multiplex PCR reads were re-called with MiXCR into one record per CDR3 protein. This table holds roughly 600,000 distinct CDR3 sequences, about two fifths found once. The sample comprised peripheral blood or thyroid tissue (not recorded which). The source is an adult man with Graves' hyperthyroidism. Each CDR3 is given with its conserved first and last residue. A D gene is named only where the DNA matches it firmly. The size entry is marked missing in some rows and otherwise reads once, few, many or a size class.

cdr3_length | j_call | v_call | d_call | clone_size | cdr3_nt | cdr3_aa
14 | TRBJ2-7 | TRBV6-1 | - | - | TGTGCCAGCAAAGAAAGTCAGGGATCCTACGAGCAGTACTTC | CASKESQGSYEQYF
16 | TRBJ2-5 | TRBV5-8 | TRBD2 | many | TGTGCCAGCAGCTTGGGACTAGCGGGAAACCAAGAGACCCAGTACTTC | CASSLGLAGNQETQYF
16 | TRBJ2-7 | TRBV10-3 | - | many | TGTGCCATCAGTGAGTCTAGAGGGGGAGTCACCTACGAGCAGTACTTC | CAISESRGGVTYEQYF
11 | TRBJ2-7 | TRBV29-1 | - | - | TGCAGCGTTGAATGGCAGGGAGGGCAGTACTTC | CSVEWQGGQYF
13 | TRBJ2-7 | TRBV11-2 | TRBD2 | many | TGTGCCAGCAGCTTAGATCGTGGGGGGGGAAGGTACTTC | CASSLDRGGGRYF
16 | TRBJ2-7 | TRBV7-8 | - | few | TGTGCCAGCAGCTTAGCGCGCCCCGGGAGCTCCTACGAGCAGTACTTC | CASSLARPGSSYEQYF
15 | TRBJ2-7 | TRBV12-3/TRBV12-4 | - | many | TGTGCCAGCAGTGAGGAATGGGACAAGCCTGGCGAGCAGTACTTC | CASSEEWDKPGEQYF
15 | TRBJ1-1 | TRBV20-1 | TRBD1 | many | TGCAGTGCCCAGGGCGACAGGGTCCGGAGCACTGAAGCTTTCTTT | CSAQGDRVRSTEAFF
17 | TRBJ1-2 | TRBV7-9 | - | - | TGTGCCAGCTCACCACTCGATTCCGGGATGACTAACTATGGCTACACCTTC | CASSPLDSGMTNYGYTF
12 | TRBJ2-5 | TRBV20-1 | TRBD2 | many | TGCAGTGCTAGGGGAGGGCAAGAGACCCAGTACTTC | CSARGGQETQYF
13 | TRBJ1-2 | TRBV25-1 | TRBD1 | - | TGTGCCAGCACCAAGGACAGGGGAAGGGGCTACACCTTC | CASTKDRGRGYTF
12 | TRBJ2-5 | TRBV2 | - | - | TGTGCCAGCAGGACGAGGAGGGAGGCCCAGCACTTC | CASRTRREAQHF
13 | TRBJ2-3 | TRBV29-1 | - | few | TGCAGCGTTGAGTGGCAGAGCACAGATACGCAGTATTTT | CSVEWQSTDTQYF
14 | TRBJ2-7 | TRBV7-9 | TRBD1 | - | TGTGCCAGCTCACAGCCGGGACAGGACTACGAGCAGTACTTC | CASSQPGQDYEQYF
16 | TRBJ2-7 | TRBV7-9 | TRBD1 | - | TGTGCCAGCAGCTTAATAGGGACAGGGGGTGGGTACGAGCAGTACTTC | CASSLIGTGGGYEQYF
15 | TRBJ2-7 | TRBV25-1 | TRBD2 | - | TGTGCCAGCAGTATACTAGCGGGAGGACTCGACGAGCAGTACTTC | CASSILAGGLDEQYF
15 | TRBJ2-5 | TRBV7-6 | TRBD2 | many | TGTGCCAGCAGCTTACTAGCGGGGAGCCAAGAGACCCAGTACTTC | CASSLLAGSQETQYF
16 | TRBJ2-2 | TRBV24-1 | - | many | TGTGCCACCAGTGATGATGTGGCAGAATACACCGGGGAGCTGTTTTTT | CATSDDVAEYTGELFF
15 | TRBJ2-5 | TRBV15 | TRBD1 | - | TGTGCCACCAGCAGTGCAAAAGACAGGGAAAAGACCCAGTACTTC | CATSSAKDREKTQYF
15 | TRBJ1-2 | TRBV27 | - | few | TGTGCCAGCAGCCTAACTCTCCAAGGAGACTATGGCTACACCTTC | CASSLTLQGDYGYTF
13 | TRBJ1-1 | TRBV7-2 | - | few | TGTGCCAGCAGCCTAAGCACCGGGACTGAAGCTTTCTTT | CASSLSTGTEAFF
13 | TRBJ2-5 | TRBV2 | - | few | TGTGCCAGCAGTAAGGACAGCCAAGAGACCCAGTACTTC | CASSKDSQETQYF
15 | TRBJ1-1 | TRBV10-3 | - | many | TGTGCCATCAGTCCCTCAGGGGAAGGGAGCACTGAAGCTTTCTTT | CAISPSGEGSTEAFF
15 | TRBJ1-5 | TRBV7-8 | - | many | TGTGCCAGCAGCCCCCCTGAGGCTTTAAATCAGCCCCAGCATTTT | CASSPPEALNQPQHF
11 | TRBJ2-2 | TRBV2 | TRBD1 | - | TGTGCCAGCAGTTGGGACAGGGGACTGTTTTTT | CASSWDRGLFF
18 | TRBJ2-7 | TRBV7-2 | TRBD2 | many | TGTGCCAGCAGCTTAAACGGACTAGCGGGAGGTCGAACCTACGAGCAGTACTTC | CASSLNGLAGGRTYEQYF
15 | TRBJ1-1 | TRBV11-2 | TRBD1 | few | TGTGCCAGCAGCTTAGCGGGGACAGGATTCACTGAAGCTTTCTTT | CASSLAGTGFTEAFF
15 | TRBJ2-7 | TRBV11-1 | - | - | TGTGCCAGCAGCTTAGATTGGGGCCAACACTACGAGCAGTACTTC | CASSLDWGQHYEQYF
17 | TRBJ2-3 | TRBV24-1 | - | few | TGTGCCACCAGTGATTCCCTCACGGGCCCTAGCACAGATACGCAGTATTTT | CATSDSLTGPSTDTQYF
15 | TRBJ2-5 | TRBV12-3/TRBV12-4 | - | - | TGTGCCAGCAGTCCCACGACAGGCGAACAAGAGACCCAGTACTTC | CASSPTTGEQETQYF
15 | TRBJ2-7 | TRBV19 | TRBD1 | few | TGTGCCAGTAGTGCCCGGGACAGCCGTTCCTACGAGCAGTACTTC | CASSARDSRSYEQYF
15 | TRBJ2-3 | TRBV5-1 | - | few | TGCGCCAGCTTCCCGGGGCCAGGGAGGACAGATACGCAGTATTTT | CASFPGPGRTDTQYF
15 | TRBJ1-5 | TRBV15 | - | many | TGTGCCACCAGCAGAGATAGGTTGGAGGGGGAGCCCCAGCATTTT | CATSRDRLEGEPQHF
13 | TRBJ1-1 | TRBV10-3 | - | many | TGTGCCACAGCCAGGGGCAGGTATGGTGAAGCTTTCTTT | CATARGRYGEAFF
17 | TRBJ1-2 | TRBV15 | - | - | TGTGCCACCAGCAGAGACACCCGTCGATTGGGGGCGGGAGGCTACACCTTC | CATSRDTRRLGAGGYTF
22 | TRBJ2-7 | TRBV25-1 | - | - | - | CASSFYICSARDGRGGAGEQYF
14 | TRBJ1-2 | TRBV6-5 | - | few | TGTGCCAGCAAAGAAGACGGGACTAACTATGGCTACACCTTC | CASKEDGTNYGYTF
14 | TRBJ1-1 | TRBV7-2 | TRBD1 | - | TGTGCCAGCAGTCAAAGGGGGCTCGGCACTGAAGCTTTCTTT | CASSQRGLGTEAFF
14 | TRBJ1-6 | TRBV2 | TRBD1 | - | TGTGCCAGCAGCGCACAGGGGGCTGGATCACCCCTCCACTTT | CASSAQGAGSPLHF
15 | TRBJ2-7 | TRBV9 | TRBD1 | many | TGTGCCAGCAGCGTAGCCCCGGGACAGGGTTTCGAGCAGTACTTC | CASSVAPGQGFEQYF
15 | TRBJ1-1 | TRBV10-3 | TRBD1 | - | TGTGCCAGCAGTCCTCAGGGGGCCTGGAACACTGAAGCTTTCTTT | CASSPQGAWNTEAFF